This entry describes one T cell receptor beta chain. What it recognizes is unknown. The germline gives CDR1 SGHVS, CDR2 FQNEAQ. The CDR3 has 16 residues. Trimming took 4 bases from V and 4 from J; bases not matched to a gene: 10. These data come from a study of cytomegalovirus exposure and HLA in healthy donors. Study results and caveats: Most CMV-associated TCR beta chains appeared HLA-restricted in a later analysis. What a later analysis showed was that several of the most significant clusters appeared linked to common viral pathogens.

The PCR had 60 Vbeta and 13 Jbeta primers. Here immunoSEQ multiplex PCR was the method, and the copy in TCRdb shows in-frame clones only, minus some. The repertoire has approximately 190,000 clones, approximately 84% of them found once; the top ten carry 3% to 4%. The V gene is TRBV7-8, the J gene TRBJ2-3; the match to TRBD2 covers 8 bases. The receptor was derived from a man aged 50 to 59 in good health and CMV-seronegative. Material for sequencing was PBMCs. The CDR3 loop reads CASSSFGGLAADTQYF. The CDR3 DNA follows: TGTGCCAGCAGCTCCTTCGGAGGACTAGCAGCAGATACGCAGTATTTT.